This T cell receptor beta chain stems from a study of glioma-infiltrating T cells after dendritic cell vaccination. About the study: Between the early 2000s and the early 2010s, patients got autologous tumor lysate-pulsed dendritic cell vaccines.

TCRdb keeps only in-frame clones here, not all; method: immunoSEQ multiplex PCR. The sample consists of 80,000 to 100,000 clones, 75% to 85% of them appearing once. Patients had residual fresh-frozen tumor tissue and more than two years of survival data. V shed 3 bases, J shed 6 bases, and the junction held 13 bases outside the gene matches. CDR1 and CDR2 (germline): SGHRS, YFSETQ. This CDR3 contains 16 residues. This TCR was recovered from a human donor with glioblastoma. The V gene is TRBV5-1, the J gene TRBJ2-3; 7 nucleotides match TRBD2. The sequenced sample was blood, obtained before dendritic cell vaccination. CDR3 DNA: TGCGCCAGCAGCTCGTACCCCCTAGCGGTCTTGGATACGCAGTATTTT. Its protein is CASSSYPLAVLDTQYF.